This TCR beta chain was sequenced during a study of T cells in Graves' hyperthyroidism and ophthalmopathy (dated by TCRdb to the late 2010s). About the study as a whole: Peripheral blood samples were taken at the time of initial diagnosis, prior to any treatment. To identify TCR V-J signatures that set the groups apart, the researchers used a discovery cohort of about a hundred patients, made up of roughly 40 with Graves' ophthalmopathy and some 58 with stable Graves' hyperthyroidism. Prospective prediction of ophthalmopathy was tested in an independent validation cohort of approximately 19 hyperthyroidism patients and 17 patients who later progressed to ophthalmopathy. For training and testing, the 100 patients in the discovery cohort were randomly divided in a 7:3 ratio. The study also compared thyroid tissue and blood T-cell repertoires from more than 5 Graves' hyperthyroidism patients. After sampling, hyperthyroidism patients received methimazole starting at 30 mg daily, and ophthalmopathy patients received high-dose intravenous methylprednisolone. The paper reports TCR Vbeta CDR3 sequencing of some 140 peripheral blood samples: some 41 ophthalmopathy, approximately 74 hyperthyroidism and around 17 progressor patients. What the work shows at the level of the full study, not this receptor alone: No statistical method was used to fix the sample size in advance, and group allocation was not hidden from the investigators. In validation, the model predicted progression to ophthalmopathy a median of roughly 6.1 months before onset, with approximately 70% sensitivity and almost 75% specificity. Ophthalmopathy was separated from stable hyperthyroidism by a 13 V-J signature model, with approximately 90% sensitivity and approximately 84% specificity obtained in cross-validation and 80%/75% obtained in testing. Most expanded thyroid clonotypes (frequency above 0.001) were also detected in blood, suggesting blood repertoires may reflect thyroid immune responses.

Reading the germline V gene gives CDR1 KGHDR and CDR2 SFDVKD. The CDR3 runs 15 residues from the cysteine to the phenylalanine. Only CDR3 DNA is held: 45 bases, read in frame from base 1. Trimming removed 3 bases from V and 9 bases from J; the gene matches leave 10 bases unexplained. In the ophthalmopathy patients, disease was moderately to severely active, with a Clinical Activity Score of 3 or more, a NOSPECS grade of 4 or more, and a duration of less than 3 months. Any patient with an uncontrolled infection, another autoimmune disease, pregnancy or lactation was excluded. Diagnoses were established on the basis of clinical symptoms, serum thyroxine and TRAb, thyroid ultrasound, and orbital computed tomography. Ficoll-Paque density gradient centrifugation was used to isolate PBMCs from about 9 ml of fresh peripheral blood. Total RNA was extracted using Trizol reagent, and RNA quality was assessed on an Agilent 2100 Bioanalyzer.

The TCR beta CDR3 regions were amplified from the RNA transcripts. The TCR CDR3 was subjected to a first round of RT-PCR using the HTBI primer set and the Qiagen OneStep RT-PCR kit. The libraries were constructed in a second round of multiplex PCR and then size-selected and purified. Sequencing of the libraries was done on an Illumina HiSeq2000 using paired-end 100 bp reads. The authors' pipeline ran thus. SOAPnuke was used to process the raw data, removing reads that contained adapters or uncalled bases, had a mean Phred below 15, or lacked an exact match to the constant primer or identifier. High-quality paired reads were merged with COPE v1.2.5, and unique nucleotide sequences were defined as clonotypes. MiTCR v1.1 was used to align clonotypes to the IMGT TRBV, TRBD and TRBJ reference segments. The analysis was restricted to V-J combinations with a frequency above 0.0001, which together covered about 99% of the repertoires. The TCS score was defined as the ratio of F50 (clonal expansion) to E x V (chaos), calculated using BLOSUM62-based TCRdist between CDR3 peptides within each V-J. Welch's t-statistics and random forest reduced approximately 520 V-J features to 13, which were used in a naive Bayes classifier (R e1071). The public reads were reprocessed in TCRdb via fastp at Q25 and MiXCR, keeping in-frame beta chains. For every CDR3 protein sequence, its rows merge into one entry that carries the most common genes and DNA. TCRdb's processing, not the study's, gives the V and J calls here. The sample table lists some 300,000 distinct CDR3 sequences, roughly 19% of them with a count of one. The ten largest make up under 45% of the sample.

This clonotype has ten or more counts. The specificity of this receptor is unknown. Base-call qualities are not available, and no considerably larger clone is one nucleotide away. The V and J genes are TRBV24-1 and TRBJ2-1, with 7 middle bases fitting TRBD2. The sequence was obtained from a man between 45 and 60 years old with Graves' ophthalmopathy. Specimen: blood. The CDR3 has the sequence CATSDLGLGQSEQFF. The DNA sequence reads TGTGCCACCAGTGATCTTGGACTAGGCCAAAGTGAGCAGTTCTTC.